The 2 T cell receptor beta chains listed next were all sequenced from one sample in a study of blood T cell repertoires in COVID-19 (TCRdb year 2020). The method behind the library was the immunoSEQ multiplex PCR assay. TCRdb obtained this table from immuneACCESS and retained in-frame rearrangements with V and J assigned. These tables miss some clones; where compared with another copy, unresolved V genes account for less than half of the shortfall, and the remainder is unexplained. A total of around 250,000 clones appear in this sample, around 80% of them only once. Together, the top ten hold about 3.2% of the sample. Sequencing was carried out using peripheral blood. Source of these receptors: a young woman with acute or convalescent COVID-19.

The V and J genes are TRBV14 and TRBJ1-3; D remains ambiguous. CDR1 and CDR2 (germline): SGHDN, FVKESK. The V end was cut by 1 base, the J end by 10 bases, with 8 bases between. CDR3 size: 12 residues. The CDR3 DNA reads TGTGCCAGCAGCCAAGGTTCGCTAACCATATATTTT. Amino acid sequence: CASSQGSLTIYF.

V usage is TRBV28 and J usage is TRBJ2-7; TRBD2 matches at 11 bases. Losses at the gene ends were 8 bases for V and 4 bases for J; bases not matched to a gene: 7. The CDR3 spans 14 residues. Germline V gene sequence: CDR1 MDHEN, CDR2 SYDVKM. The DNA of the CDR3 is TGTGCCAGCCGGGGACTAGCGGCCAGATACGAGCAGTACTTC. Translation: CASRGLAARYEQYF. The variable domain in full, with the rest retrieved from reference TRBV28 and TRBJ2-7, is DVKVTQSSRYLVKRTGEKVFLECVQDMDHENMFWYRQDPGLGLRLIYFSYDVKMKEKGDIPEGYSVSREKKERFSLILESASTNQTSMYLCASRGLAARYEQYFGPGTRLTVT.